This TCR beta chain came from a study of shared clonotypes between healthy human individuals. This CDR3 has 14 amino acids. V was shortened by 0 bases and J by 5 bases, with 12 bases between the two germline ends. Germline CDR1 reads SGHNT; CDR2 reads YYREEE (reference sequence). TCRdb's table, derived via immunoSEQ multiplex PCR, lists solely in-frame clones and lacks some. The sample consists of 950,000 to 1,300,000 clones, around 74% of them appearing once. Findings and limits, study-wide: Sampling covered nothing but blood. Tissue TCR repertoires likely differ from those found in blood. Among donors, clonotype sharing was expected to be affected by sequencing depth.

On this clone: Its antigen is not identified.

The healthy adult donors were HIV-negative and reported no recent acute infections or vaccinations. This TCR derives from a man younger than 30 in good health. The sample taken for sequencing was memory CD4+ T cells sorted from blood. The subset: CD45RA-negative fraction. The rearrangement joins TRBV5-4 to TRBJ2-7; D remains ambiguous. The CDR3: CASSLDPILDEQYF. The CDR3 DNA sequence: TGTGCCAGCAGCTTGGACCCCATATTGGACGAGCAGTACTTC.